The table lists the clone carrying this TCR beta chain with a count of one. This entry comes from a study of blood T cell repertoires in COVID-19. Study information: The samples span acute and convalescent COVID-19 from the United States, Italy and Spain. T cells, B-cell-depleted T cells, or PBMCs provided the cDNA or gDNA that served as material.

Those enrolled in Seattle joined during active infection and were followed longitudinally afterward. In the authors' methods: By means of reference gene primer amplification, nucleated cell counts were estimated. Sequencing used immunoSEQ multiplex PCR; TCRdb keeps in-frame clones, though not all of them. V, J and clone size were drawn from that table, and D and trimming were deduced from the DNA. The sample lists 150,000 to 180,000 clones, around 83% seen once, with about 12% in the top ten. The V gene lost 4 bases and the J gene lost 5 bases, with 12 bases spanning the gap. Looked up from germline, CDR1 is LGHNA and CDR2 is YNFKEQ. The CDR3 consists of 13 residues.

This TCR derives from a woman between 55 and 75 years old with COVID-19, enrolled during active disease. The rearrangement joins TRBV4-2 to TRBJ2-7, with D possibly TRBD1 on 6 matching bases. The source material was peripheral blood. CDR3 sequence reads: CASSPVTGNEQYF. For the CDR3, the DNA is TGTGCCAGCAGCCCCGTCACAGGGAACGAGCAGTACTTC.